This T cell receptor (beta chain) was captured by sequencing in a study of blood T cell repertoires in COVID-19. Profiling relied on immunoSEQ multiplex PCR, and the TCRdb table lists in-frame clones only, not all of them. In the table there are 200,000 to 300,000 clones, roughly 88% of which are singletons. CDR3 size: 14 residues. The V end was cut by 2 bases, the J end by 4 bases, with 12 bases between. Germline V lookup: CDR1 SGHDT, CDR2 YYEEEE. Input material: PBMCs or T cells enriched from blood (not recorded which). The sequence derives from a woman aged 40 to 49 with acute COVID-19. The chain carries TRBV5-6 and TRBJ2-5; D possibly corresponds to TRBD2 (6 bases). For the CDR3, the DNA is TGTGCCAGCAGCTTCCCCTCCGGGGGAGAGACCCAGTACTTC. It yields the protein CASSFPSGGETQYF.